A single sample gave rise to the 24 T cell receptor beta chains below, sequenced in a study of shared clonotypes between healthy human individuals. Data came from immunoSEQ multiplex PCR; TCRdb stores just in-frame clones and leaves some out. The data show approximately 620,000 clones, 97% seen once. The material sequenced was naive CD4+ T cells sorted from blood. Regarding subset: CD45RA+ positively selected. The receptors stem from a woman in her 30s in good health.

V and J are TRBV6-6 and TRBJ1-2; tentatively, D is TRBD1 (6 bases). This CDR3 region has 16 residues. The germline gives CDR1 MNHNY, CDR2 SVGAGI (reference sequence). Deletions cut 0 bases from V and 1 base from J, with 12 bases between. The CDR3 nucleotides read TGTGCCAGCAGTTACTCGAGACACAGGGATAACTATGGCTACACCTTC. Translating gives CASSYSRHRDNYGYTF.

The chain links TRBV2 to TRBJ2-7; no clear D gene. The CDR3 covers 14 residues. V lost 4 bases to trimming and J lost 10 bases, with 20 bases between them. Germline CDR1 and CDR2: SNHLY and FYNNEI. The CDR3 region has the DNA TGTGCCAGCAGTGCGCGGCCACGCCCAATGGAACAGTACTTC. Translated, it gives CASSARPRPMEQYF.

The chain carries TRBV5-1 and TRBJ2-1; the D gene is possibly TRBD1 (6 bases). The CDR3 has 15 residues. CDR1 is SGHRS and CDR2 is YFSETQ in the germline V gene. V was shortened by 4 bases and J by 2 bases, with 13 bases between the two germline ends. Here the CDR3 reads CASSLQGGAYNEQFF. CDR3 DNA: TGCGCCAGCAGCCTACAGGGTGGGGCCTACAATGAGCAGTTCTTC.

The V gene is TRBV5-1, the J gene TRBJ2-7; the match to TRBD2 covers 10 bases. V lost 3 bases and J lost 5; bases outside the gene matches: 5. The CDR3 length is 14 residues. CDR1 is SGHRS, CDR2 YFSETQ, per germline. The CDR3 region is CASSSLAGGHEQYF. CDR3 nucleotide sequence: TGCGCCAGCAGCTCTTTAGCGGGAGGACACGAGCAGTACTTC.

V and J are TRBV27 and TRBJ2-7, with TRBD2 matching over 7 bases. Germline V gene sequence: CDR1 MNHEY, CDR2 SMNVEV (reference sequence). The ends lost 8 bases at V and 0 bases at J; junction bases unmatched: 13. The CDR3 loop spans 16 amino acids. The chain's CDR3 is CASRSLLAASSYEQYF. DNA for the CDR3: TGTGCCAGCCGCTCCCTCCTAGCGGCCAGCTCCTACGAGCAGTACTTC.

The rearrangement links TRBV10-1 to TRBJ1-1; D is unclear. CDR1 is WNHNN, CDR2 SYGVQD, per germline (reference sequence). V was pared by 3 bases and J by 3 bases, with 8 bases between. The CDR3 sequence is 13 residues long. CDR3 nucleotide sequence: TGCGCCAGCAGTGATGTCCGGGACACTGAAGCTTTCTTT. Its translation is CASSDVRDTEAFF.

This sequence joins TRBV27 and TRBJ2-2, with D uncertain. This CDR3 is built from 14 residues. The V gene's germline CDR1 is MNHEY and CDR2 SMNVEV (reference sequence). Trimming shortened V by 6 bases and J by 0 bases, and 8 bases separated the two germline ends. CDR3 in amino acids: CASSLATNTGELFF. The CDR3 nucleotides read TGTGCCAGCAGCTTAGCCACGAACACCGGGGAGCTGTTTTTT.

This chain connects TRBV2 to TRBJ2-3; D might be TRBD2 (5 bases). Germline CDR1 and CDR2: SNHLY and FYNNEI. Deletions cut 4 bases from V and 6 bases from J, with 14 bases between. This CDR3 contains 14 residues. The CDR3 protein is CASSVYWGADTQYF. CDR3 DNA: TGTGCCAGCAGTGTGTATTGGGGAGCGGATACGCAGTATTTT. The entire variable domain, with the rest obtained from reference TRBV2 and TRBJ2-3, is as follows: EPEVTQTPSHQVTQMGQEVILRCVPISNHLYFYWYRQILGQKVEFLVSFYNNEISEKSEIFDDQFSVERPDGSNFTLKIRSTKLEDSAMYFCASSVYWGADTQYFGPGTRLTVL.

The CDR3 DNA reads TGTGCCAGTAGTATCGAGGGGGGTGGAAATCAGCCCCAGCATTTT. It is translated as CASSIEGGGNQPQHF. The chain employs TRBV19 and TRBJ1-5; the D gene is possibly TRBD1 (6 bases). The V and J ends lost 3 bases and 4 bases respectively, with 13 bases between them. The CDR3 is made up of 15 amino acids. CDR1 and CDR2 (germline): LNHDA, SQIVND (reference sequence).

The chain recombines TRBV7-2 with TRBJ2-7; D not resolved. CDR1 and CDR2 from the germline V gene are SGHTA and FQGNSA. The CDR3 extends over 13 amino acids. The ends were cut back, 3 bases at V and 2 bases at J, with 8 bases in the middle. The CDR3 loop reads CASSLDGPYEQYF. The DNA of the CDR3 is TGTGCCAGCAGCTTGGACGGCCCCTACGAGCAGTACTTC.

The chain combines TRBV4-1 with TRBJ1-4; no firm D call. This CDR3 has 12 amino acids. The V end lost 2 bases, the J end lost 8 bases, and 6 bases lay between the germline ends. The V gene's germline CDR1 is MGHRA and CDR2 YSYEKL. The CDR3 DNA follows: TGCGCCAGCAGCCAATTGGTCGAAAAACTGTTTTTT. Its translation: CASSQLVEKLFF.

The V and J genes are TRBV29-1 and TRBJ2-3; D is uncertain. CDR3 length: 12 residues. The ends were cut back, 4 bases at V and 2 bases at J, with 7 bases in the middle. Germline V gene sequence: CDR1 SQVTM, CDR2 ANQGSEA. The CDR3 region is CSVVRNTDTQYF. In DNA form, the CDR3 reads TGCAGCGTTGTTAGGAACACAGATACGCAGTATTTT.

J is TRBJ1-2 and V is TRBV19; TRBD1 aligns across 8 bases. The CDR3 has 15 residues. V trimming: 4 bases; J trimming: 4 bases; junction bases outside the gene matches: 8. Germline CDR1 and CDR2: LNHDA and SQIVND (reference sequence). CDR3 protein: CASSTDRVGVYGYTF. The CDR3 nucleotides read TGTGCCAGTAGTACGGACAGGGTAGGAGTCTATGGCTACACCTTC.

The chain recombines TRBV19 with TRBJ2-2; D ambiguous. V was clipped by 4 bases and J by 7 bases, with 7 bases between them. The CDR3 has 12 amino acids. Germline CDR1 is LNHDA and CDR2 is SQIVND (reference sequence). The CDR3 region is CASSKSGGELFF. The CDR3 DNA follows: TGTGCCAGTAGTAAGTCGGGCGGGGAGCTGTTTTTT.

In regard to this clone: Other DNA sequences of this sample code for an identical CDR3. The rearrangement uses TRBV5-1 and TRBJ2-5; 7 bases are a match to TRBD2. CDR1 and CDR2 from the germline V gene are SGHRS and YFSETQ. The trim removed 0 bases at V and 3 bases at J, leaving 5 bases unmatched. This CDR3 is built from 15 residues. In DNA, the CDR3 is TGCGCCAGCAGCTTGGACGCGGGAGTTGAAGAGACCCAGTACTTC. Translation gives CASSLDAGVEETQYF.

The rearrangement joins TRBV23-1 to TRBJ1-6, with a tentative D call TRBD1 (5 bases). TRBV23-1 qualifies as an ORF whose function is uncertain. V was clipped by 7 bases and J by 5 bases, with 15 bases between them. This CDR3 spans 15 amino acids. CDR3 protein: CASIRWVGHNSPLHF. In DNA form, the CDR3 reads TGCGCCAGCATCCGATGGGTGGGACATAATTCACCCCTCCACTTT.

This chain links TRBV9 with TRBJ2-1; no reliable D call. Germline loops: CDR1 SGDLS, CDR2 YYNGEE. This CDR3 has 13 amino acids. Trimming removed 0 bases from V and 10 bases from J, with 11 bases in between. The CDR3 reads CASSVGVLPEQFF. In nucleotides, the CDR3 is TGTGCCAGCAGCGTAGGTGTCCTGCCAGAGCAGTTCTTC.

The CDR3 here is CAISGSTTVDEQYF. In DNA form, the CDR3 reads TGTGCCATCAGTGGGTCGACCACGGTTGACGAGCAGTACTTC. V usage is TRBV10-3 and J usage is TRBJ2-7; no reliable D call. Germline CDR1 and CDR2: ENHRY and SYGVKD. The CDR3 extends over 14 amino acids. V lost 4 bases, J lost 5 bases, and 15 bases lay in between.

This rearrangement joins TRBV27 to TRBJ2-2; D is perhaps TRBD2 (6 bases). This CDR3 has 16 residues. V was trimmed by 4 bases and J by 6 bases, leaving 18 bases between them. CDR1 is MNHEY, CDR2 SMNVEV, per germline (reference sequence). CDR3 amino acids: CASSSAGTYSAGELFF. The CDR3 nucleotides read TGTGCCAGCAGTTCGGCCGGGACTTACTCGGCCGGGGAGCTGTTTTTT.

This chain links TRBV5-4 with TRBJ1-2, with D possibly being TRBD1 (6 bases). Germline V gives CDR1 SGHNT, CDR2 YYREEE (reference sequence). V was shortened by 3 bases and J by 7 bases, with 16 bases between the two germline ends. The CDR3 has 14 residues. CDR3 sequence reads: CASSSGAGFRGYTF. CDR3 nucleotide sequence: TGTGCCAGCAGCTCGGGGGCCGGATTCCGTGGCTACACCTTC.

This chain joins TRBV6-5 and TRBJ2-7; a possible D gene is TRBD2 (5 bases). The CDR3 covers 14 residues. V was clipped by 3 bases and J by 7 bases, with 16 bases between them. Germline CDR1 and CDR2: MNHEY and SVGAGI. As DNA, the CDR3 is TGTGCCAGCAGTTATGAACGGGGTTGGTCTGAGCAGTACTTC. Translating it yields CASSYERGWSEQYF.

This clone was found once. The chain employs TRBV9 and TRBJ2-1, with 12 positions matching TRBD2. CDR3 size: 15 residues. The germline V gene has CDR1 SGDLS and CDR2 YYNGEE. With V trimmed by 3 bases and J by 8 bases, 6 bases remained unmatched. CDR3 nucleotides: TGTGCCAGCAGCGCCCGGACTAGCGGGGCGTATGAGCAGTTCTTC. Protein sequence: CASSARTSGAYEQFF.

The chain has TRBV5-1 and TRBJ1-1; the D gene is possibly TRBD1 (5 bases). This CDR3 contains 12 residues. V lost 3 bases, J lost 5 bases, and 8 bases lay in between. From germline, CDR1 is SGHRS and CDR2 YFSETQ. In nucleotides, the CDR3 is TGCGCCAGCAGCTCTCAGGGAACTGAAGCTTTCTTT. Residues: CASSSQGTEAFF.

The rearrangement links TRBV6-6 to TRBJ2-7; D may be TRBD2 (6 bases). The CDR3 extends over 14 amino acids. Germline V gene lookup returns CDR1 MNHNY and CDR2 SVGAGI (reference sequence). Trimming removed 6 bases from V and 3 bases from J, with 15 bases in between. The CDR3 DNA follows: TGTGCCAGCAGCAGGACCGACGGGGGCTACGAGCAGTACTTC. This gives the protein CASSRTDGGYEQYF.